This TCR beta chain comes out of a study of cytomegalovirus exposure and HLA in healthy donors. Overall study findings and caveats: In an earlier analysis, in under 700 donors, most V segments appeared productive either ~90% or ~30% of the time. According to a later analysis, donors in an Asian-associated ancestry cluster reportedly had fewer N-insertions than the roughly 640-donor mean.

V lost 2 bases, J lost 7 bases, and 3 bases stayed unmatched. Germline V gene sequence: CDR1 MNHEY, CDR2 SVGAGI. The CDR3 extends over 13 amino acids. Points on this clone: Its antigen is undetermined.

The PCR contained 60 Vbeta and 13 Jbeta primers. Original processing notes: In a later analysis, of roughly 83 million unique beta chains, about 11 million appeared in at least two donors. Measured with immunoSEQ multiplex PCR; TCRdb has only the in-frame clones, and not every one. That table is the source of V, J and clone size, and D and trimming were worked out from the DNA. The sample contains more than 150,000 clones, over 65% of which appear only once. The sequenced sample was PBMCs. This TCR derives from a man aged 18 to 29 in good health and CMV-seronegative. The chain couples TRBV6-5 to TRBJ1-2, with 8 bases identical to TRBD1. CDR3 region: CASSYTGQGGYTF. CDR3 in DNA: TGTGCCAGCAGTTACACTGGACAGGGTGGCTACACCTTC.